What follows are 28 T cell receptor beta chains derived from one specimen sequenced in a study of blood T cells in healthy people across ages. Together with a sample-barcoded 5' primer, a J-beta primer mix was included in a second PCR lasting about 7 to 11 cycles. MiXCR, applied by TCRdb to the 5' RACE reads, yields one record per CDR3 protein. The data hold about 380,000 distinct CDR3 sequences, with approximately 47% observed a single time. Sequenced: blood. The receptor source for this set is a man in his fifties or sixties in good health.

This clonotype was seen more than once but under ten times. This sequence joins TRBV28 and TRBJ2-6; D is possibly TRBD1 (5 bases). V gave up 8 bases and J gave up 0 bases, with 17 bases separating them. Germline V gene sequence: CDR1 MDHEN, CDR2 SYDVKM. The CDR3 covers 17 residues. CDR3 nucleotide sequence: TGTGCCAGCCAAGGGGCTAGACGCGGCTCTGGGGCCAACGTCCTGACTTTC. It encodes CASQGARRGSGANVLTF.

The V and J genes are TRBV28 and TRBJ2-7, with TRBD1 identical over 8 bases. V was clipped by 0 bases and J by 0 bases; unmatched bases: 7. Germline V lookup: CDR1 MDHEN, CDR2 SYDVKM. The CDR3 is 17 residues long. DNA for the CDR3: TGTGCCAGCAGTTTATGGGAAAACAGGGGGAGCTCCTACGAGCAGTACTTC. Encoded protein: CASSLWENRGSSYEQYF.

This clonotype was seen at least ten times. The CDR3 region has the DNA TGCAGTGCTAGAGCAACCCGGGAGTTGGGGGGCTACACCTTC. Residues: CSARATRELGGYTF. The J gene is TRBJ1-2, the V gene TRBV20-1; unclear D gene. Germline V CDR1 and CDR2: DFQATT, SNEGSKA (reference sequence). The CDR3 extends over 14 amino acids. The V and J ends lost 1 base and 8 bases respectively, with 17 bases between them.

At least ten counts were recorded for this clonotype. This chain's CDR3 is CASSPIRGSYGYTF. CDR3 DNA sequence: TGTGCCAGCAGCCCAATCCGGGGCTCCTATGGCTACACCTTC. The genes are TRBV6-5 and TRBJ1-2, with a weak D call TRBD1 (5 bases). Trimming removed 6 bases from V and 4 bases from J, with 15 bases in between. Germline V gene data show CDR1 as MNHEY and CDR2 as SVGAGI. The CDR3 is 14 amino acids.

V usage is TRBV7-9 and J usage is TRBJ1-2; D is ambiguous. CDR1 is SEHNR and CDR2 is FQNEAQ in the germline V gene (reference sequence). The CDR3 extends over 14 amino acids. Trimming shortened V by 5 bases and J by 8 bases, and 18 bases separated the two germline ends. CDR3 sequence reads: CASSPRGEWVGYTF. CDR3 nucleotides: TGTGCCAGCAGCCCGCGTGGGGAGTGGGTAGGCTACACCTTC.

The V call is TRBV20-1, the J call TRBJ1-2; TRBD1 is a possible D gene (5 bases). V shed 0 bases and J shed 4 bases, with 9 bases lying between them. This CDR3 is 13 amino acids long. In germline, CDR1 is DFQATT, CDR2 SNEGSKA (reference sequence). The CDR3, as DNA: TGCAGTGCTAGAGAACCTGACAGCTATGGCTACACCTTC. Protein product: CSAREPDSYGYTF.

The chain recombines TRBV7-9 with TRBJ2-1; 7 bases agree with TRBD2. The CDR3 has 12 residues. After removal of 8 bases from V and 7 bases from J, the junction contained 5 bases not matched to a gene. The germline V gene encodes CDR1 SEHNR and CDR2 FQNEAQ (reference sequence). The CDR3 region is CASLGLPNEQFF. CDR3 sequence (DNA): TGTGCCAGCTTGGGACTACCTAATGAGCAGTTCTTC.

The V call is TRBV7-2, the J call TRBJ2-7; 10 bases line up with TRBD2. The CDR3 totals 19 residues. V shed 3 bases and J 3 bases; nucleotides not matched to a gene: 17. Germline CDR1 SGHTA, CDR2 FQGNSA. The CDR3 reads CASSLGLAGAPPLGYEQYF. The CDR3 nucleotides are TGTGCCAGCAGCTTGGGCCTAGCGGGAGCTCCCCCCCTTGGCTACGAGCAGTACTTC. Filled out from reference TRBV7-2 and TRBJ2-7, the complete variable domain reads GAGVSQSPSNKVTEKGKDVELRCDPISGHTALYWYRQSLGQGLEFLIYFQGNSAPDKSGLPSDRFSAERTGGSVSTLTIQRTQQEDSAVYLCASSLGLAGAPPLGYEQYFGPGTRLTVT.

CDR3 residues: CASSAGTTSNNEQFF. The CDR3 bases are TGTGCCAGCTCAGCCGGGACTACCTCGAACAATGAGCAGTTCTTC. The V and J genes are TRBV18 and TRBJ2-1, with 7 bases identical to TRBD2. Trimming cost V 5 bases and J 5 bases; bases outside gene matches: 9. The V gene's germline CDR1 is KGHSH and CDR2 LQKENI. The CDR3 has 15 amino acids.

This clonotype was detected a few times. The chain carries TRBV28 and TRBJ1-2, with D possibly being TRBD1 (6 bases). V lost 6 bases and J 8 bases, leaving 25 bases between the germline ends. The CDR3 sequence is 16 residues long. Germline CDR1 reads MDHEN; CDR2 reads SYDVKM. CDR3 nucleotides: TGTGCCAGCAGCCCGCCCAGAACAGGGAATTTGCTAGGCTACACCTTC. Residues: CASSPPRTGNLLGYTF.

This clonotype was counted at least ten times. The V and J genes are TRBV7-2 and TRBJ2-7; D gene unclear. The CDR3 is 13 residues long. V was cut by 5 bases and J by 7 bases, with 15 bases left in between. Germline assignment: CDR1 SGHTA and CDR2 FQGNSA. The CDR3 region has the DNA TGTGCCAGCAGCCCGACTGTCCGCAGGGAGCAGTACTTC. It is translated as CASSPTVRREQYF.

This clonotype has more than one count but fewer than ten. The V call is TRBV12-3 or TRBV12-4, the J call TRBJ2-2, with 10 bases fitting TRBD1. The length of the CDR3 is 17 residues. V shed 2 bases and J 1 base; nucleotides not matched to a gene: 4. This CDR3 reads CASSLWTGGWNTGELFF. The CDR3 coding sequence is TGTGCCAGCAGTTTATGGACAGGGGGGTGGAACACCGGGGAGCTGTTTTTT.

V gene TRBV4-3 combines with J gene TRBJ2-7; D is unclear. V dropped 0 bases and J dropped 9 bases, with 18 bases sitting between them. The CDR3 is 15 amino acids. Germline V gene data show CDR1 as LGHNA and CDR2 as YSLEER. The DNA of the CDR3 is TGCGCCAGCAGCCAAGAAGGAGACAAGCCGGACGGGCAGTACTTC. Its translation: CASSQEGDKPDGQYF.

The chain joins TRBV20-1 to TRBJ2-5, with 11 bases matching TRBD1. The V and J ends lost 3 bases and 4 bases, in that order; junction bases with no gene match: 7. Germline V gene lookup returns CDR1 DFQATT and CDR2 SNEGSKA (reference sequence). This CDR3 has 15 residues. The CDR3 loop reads CSARSGQGVGETQYF. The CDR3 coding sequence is TGCAGTGCTAGGTCGGGACAGGGGGTGGGAGAGACCCAGTACTTC.

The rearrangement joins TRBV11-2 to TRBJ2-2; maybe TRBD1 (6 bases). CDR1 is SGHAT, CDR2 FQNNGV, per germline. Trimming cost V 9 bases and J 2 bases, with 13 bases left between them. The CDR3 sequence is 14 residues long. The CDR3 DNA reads TGTGCCAGAGGGGGTCAGGGTAACACCGGGGAGCTGTTTTTT. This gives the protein CARGGQGNTGELFF.

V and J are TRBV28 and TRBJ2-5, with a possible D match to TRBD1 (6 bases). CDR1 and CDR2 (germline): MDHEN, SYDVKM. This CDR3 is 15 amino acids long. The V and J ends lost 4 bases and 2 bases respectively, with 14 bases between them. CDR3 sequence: CASSSPGTGQETQYF. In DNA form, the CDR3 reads TGTGCCAGCAGTTCCCCCGGTACAGGGCAAGAGACCCAGTACTTC.

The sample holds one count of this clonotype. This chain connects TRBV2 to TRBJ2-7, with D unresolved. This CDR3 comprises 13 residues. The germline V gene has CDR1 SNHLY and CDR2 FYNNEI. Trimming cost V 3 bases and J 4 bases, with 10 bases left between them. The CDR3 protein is CASSEGRAYEQYF. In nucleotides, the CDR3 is TGTGCCAGCAGTGAGGGCAGAGCATACGAGCAGTACTTC.

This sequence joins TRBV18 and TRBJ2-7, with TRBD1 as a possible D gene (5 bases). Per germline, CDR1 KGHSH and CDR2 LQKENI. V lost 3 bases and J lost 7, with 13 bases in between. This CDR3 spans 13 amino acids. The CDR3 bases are TGTGCCAGCTCACCTTTAGGGGTAGGTGAGCAGTACTTC. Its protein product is CASSPLGVGEQYF.

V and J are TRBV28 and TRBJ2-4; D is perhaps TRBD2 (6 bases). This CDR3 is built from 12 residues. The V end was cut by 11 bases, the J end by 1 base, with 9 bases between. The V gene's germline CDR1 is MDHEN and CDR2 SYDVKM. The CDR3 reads CAGREAKNIQYF. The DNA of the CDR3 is TGTGCCGGCCGGGAGGCCAAAAACATTCAGTACTTC.

The CDR3 nucleotides read TGTGCCAGCAGCTCTGGGCCTCATGGGACTGAAGCTTTCTTT. Protein: CASSSGPHGTEAFF. The chain carries TRBV5-6 and TRBJ1-1; D is ambiguous. Germline V gene data show CDR1 as SGHDT and CDR2 as YYEEEE. The CDR3 spans 14 residues. Deletions cut 3 bases from V and 5 bases from J, with 14 bases between.

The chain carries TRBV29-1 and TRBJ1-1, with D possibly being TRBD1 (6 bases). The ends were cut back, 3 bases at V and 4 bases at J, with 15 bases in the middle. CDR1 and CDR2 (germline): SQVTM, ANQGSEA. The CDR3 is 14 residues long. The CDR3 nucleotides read TGCAGCGTTGACTTAGGGAGGGGGAGCACTGAAGCTTTCTTT. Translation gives CSVDLGRGSTEAFF.

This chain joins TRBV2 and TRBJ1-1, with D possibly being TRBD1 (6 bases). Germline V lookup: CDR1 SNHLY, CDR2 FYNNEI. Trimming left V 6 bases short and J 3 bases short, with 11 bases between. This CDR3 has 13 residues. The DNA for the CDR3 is TGTGCCAGCAGGGGGTACAGGGACACTGAAGCTTTCTTT. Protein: CASRGYRDTEAFF.

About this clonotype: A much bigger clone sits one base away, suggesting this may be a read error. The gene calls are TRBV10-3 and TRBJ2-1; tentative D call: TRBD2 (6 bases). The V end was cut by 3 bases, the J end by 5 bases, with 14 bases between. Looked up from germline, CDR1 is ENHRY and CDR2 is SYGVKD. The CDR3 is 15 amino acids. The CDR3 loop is CAISDGDLLNNEQFF. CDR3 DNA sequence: TGTGCCATCAGTGACGGGGACTTGCTCAACAATGAGCAGTTCTTC.

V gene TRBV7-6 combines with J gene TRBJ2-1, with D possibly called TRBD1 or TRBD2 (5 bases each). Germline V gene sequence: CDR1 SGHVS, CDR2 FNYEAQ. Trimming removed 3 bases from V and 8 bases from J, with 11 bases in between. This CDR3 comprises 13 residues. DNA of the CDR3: TGTGCCAGCAGCTTCTCGAGGGGCGATGAGCAGTTCTTC. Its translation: CASSFSRGDEQFF.

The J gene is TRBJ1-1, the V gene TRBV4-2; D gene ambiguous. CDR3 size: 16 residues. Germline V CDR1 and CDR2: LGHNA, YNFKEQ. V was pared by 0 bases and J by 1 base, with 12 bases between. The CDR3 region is CASSQDPQGGNTEAFF. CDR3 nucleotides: TGTGCCAGCAGCCAAGACCCACAAGGAGGGAACACTGAAGCTTTCTTT.

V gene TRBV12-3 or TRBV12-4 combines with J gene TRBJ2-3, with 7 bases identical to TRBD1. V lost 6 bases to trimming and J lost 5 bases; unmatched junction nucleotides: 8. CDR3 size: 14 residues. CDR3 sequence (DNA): TGTGCCAGCAGCTTTGAGGGGGCCGGAGATACGCAGTATTTT. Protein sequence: CASSFEGAGDTQYF.

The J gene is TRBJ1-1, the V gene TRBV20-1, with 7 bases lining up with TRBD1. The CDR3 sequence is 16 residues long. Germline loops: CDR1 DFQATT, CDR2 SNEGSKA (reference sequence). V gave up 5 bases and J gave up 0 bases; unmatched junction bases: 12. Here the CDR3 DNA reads TGCAGTGCTGGAGTGGGGACAGCGAGCATGAACACTGAAGCTTTCTTT. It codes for CSAGVGTASMNTEAFF.

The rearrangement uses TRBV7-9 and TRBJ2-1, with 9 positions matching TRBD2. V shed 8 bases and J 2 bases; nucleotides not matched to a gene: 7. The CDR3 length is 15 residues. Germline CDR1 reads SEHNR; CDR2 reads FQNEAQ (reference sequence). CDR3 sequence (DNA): TGTGCCAGCCAGGGACTAGCTCTTCCCTACAATGAGCAGTTCTTC. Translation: CASQGLALPYNEQFF.